This T cell receptor (beta chain) emerged from a study of cytomegalovirus exposure and HLA in healthy donors. 13 Jbeta primers and 60 Vbeta primers were used for the PCR. Sequencing was performed with immunoSEQ multiplex PCR; in TCRdb, only in-frame clones are kept and a portion is missing. The table lists fewer than 250,000 clones, roughly 80% of them singletons. In its sample, this clone was seen a few times. The sample taken for sequencing was PBMCs. The source is a middle-aged man in good health and CMV-seropositive.

CDR3 sequence reads: CASSQQGHYGYTF. The CDR3 bases are TGCGCCAGCAGCCAACAGGGCCACTATGGCTACACCTTC. V gene TRBV4-3 combines with J gene TRBJ1-2; D might be TRBD1 (5 bases). Trimming took 2 bases from V and 3 from J, leaving 7 bases between them. CDR1 and CDR2 from the germline V gene are LGHNA and YSLEER. The CDR3 is 13 amino acids.